The following is a T cell receptor (beta chain) sequence with its context. This PCR relied on a set of 60 Vbeta primers and 13 Jbeta primers. Assay used: immunoSEQ multiplex PCR; TCRdb lists only in-frame clones, some missing. This sample carries under 110,000 clones, 65% to 80% of them seen once, and the ten largest clones take 5% to 7%. The entry originates in a study of cytomegalovirus exposure and HLA in healthy donors. CDR3 length equals 15 residues. Germline values: CDR1 SEHNR, CDR2 FQNEAQ (reference sequence). With V trimmed by 5 bases and J by 1 base, 2 bases remained unmatched. This chain links TRBV7-9 with TRBJ2-3; 11 bases align to TRBD2. Material for sequencing was PBMCs. The TCR sequence derives from a woman in her forties or fifties in good health and CMV-seropositive. In nucleotides, the CDR3 is TGTGCCAGCAGCCCGACTAGCGGGGGCACAGATACGCAGTATTTT. Its translation: CASSPTSGGTDTQYF.